This TCR beta chain was recovered during a study of T cell repertoires in cytomegalovirus infection. Study information: Public TCR beta signatures provided an indication of both CMV infection and a matching HLA type.

TCRdb redid the calling of the reads with MiXCR, one entry per CDR3 protein. Seen here are a few hundred thousand distinct CDR3 sequences, about 17% observed once, and the top ten hold more than 10%. Germline values: CDR1 MNHEY, CDR2 SMNVEV (reference sequence). V shed 7 bases, J shed 0 bases, and the junction held 11 bases outside the gene matches. The CDR3 length is 16 residues. Sequenced material: PBMCs. The chain carries TRBV27 and TRBJ1-1, with TRBD1 matching over 7 bases. The TCR was taken from a human donor in good health (CMV status not recorded). Some clones in this sample may be carry-over from other donors' samples. CDR3 in DNA: TGTGCCAGCAAAGGGGCAGGGGGTGTTATGAACACTGAAGCTTTCTTT. This codes for CASKGAGGVMNTEAFF.